This T cell receptor beta chain originates from a study of human T cells and chemical hapten exposure. Study in general: Women made up most patients, who had alopecia areata, totalis or universalis.

The length of the CDR3 is 14 residues. Germline CDR1 reads SGHRS; CDR2 reads YFSETQ. V lost 4 bases and J 2 bases, leaving 12 bases between the germline ends. Time point indicated: patch test 1, 2 weeks after DPC sensitization. The treatment is: therapeutic diphenylcyclopropenone sensitization with weekly scalp DPC. This clonotype was seen many times. Its antigen is not identified. Using its own MiXCR run on the RACE reads, TCRdb lists one record per CDR3 protein. The top ten hold under 2.5% of the sample, which has roughly 380,000 distinct CDR3 sequences, approximately 5.1% seen once. General study findings and limits: Counts of expanded TCRs at PT1 were positively correlated with patch test score. It was expanded TCRs that formed significantly more large CDR3 similarity clusters than controls did.

This chain joins TRBV5-1 and TRBJ2-5; D remains unclear. Specimen: whole blood, collected in connection with sensitization to the hapten diphenylcyclopropenone (DPC). This clonotype was sampled from a woman in her fifties or sixties with alopecia areata. Some clones in this sample may be carry-over from other donors' samples. The CDR3 DNA reads TGCGCCAGCAGCGGCAGCCCGACGCAAGAGACCCAGTACTTC. Translating gives CASSGSPTQETQYF.